Below are 26 T cell receptor beta chains sequenced from a single sample in a study of blood T cell repertoires in COVID-19. Clones were read by immunoSEQ multiplex PCR, and TCRdb kept only the in-frame ones, dropping some. The sample yields about 55,000 clones, about 83% seen once. Sequencing used peripheral blood. All receptors come from a woman of 80 years or more with acute or convalescent COVID-19.

The chain recombines TRBV5-4 with TRBJ2-5; 8 bases line up with TRBD1. This CDR3 contains 15 residues. CDR1 is SGHNT and CDR2 is YYREEE in the germline V gene (reference sequence). Trimming removed 5 bases from V and 2 bases from J; junction bases left unmatched: 8. The CDR3 coding sequence is TGTGCCAGCAGGAAGGTATACAGGGGGCAAGAGACCCAGTACTTC. This encodes CASRKVYRGQETQYF.

In nucleotides, the CDR3 is TGTGCCAGCAGCTACCTAAGCGGGGGAAACGGGGAGCTGTTTTTT. It specifies CASSYLSGGNGELFF. The chain carries TRBV3-1 (or the pseudogene TRBV3-2) and TRBJ2-2; 8 bases agree with TRBD2. The germline V gene encodes CDR1 LGHDT and CDR2 YNNKEL (reference sequence). CDR3 size: 15 residues. The ends lost 5 bases at V and 7 bases at J; junction bases unmatched: 9.

The V and J genes are TRBV9 and TRBJ2-3; 10 bases are a match to TRBD2. This CDR3 is built from 17 residues. Germline V gene lookup returns CDR1 SGDLS and CDR2 YYNGEE. V lost 0 bases, J lost 6 bases, and 10 bases stayed unmatched. CDR3 DNA: TGTGCCAGCAGCGTAGGCTACCAGCGGGAGGGTGGGGATACGCAGTATTTT. Translation gives CASSVGYQREGGDTQYF.

CDR3 nucleotide sequence: TGTGCCAGCAGACTGGACAGGGTAAATTCACCCCTCCACTTT. Residues: CASRLDRVNSPLHF. The chain combines TRBV7-9 with TRBJ1-6; TRBD1 matches at 8 bases. The trim removed 6 bases at V and 7 bases at J, leaving 5 bases unmatched. Germline loops: CDR1 SEHNR, CDR2 FQNEAQ (reference sequence). The length of the CDR3 is 14 residues.

V and J are TRBV4-1 and TRBJ2-7, with 12 bases aligning to TRBD2. With V trimmed by 4 bases and J by 6 bases, 7 bases remained unmatched. This CDR3 comprises 15 residues. Germline V lookup: CDR1 MGHRA, CDR2 YSYEKL. CDR3 bases: TGCGCCAGCAGCCTCGGGGCTAGCGGGAGGGCCGAGCAGTACGTC. Translating gives CASSLGASGRAEQYV.

Remarks on this clone: A read error may account for a junction end that differs from germline. The J gene is TRBJ1-2, the V gene TRBV11-2, with 9 nucleotides matching TRBD1. Germline lookup yields CDR1 SGHAT and CDR2 FQNNGV. The CDR3 length is 15 residues. The CDR3 sequence: CASSSKDRGVYGYIF. The CDR3 coding sequence is TGTGCCAGCAGCTCCAAAGACAGGGGGGTCTATGGCTACATCTTC. Supplemented by reference TRBV11-2 and TRBJ1-2, the full variable domain reads EAGVAQSPRYKIIEKRQSVAFWCNPISGHATLYWYQQILGQGPKLLIQFQNNGVVDDSQLPKDRFSAERLKGVDSTLKIQPAKLEDSAVYLCASSSKDRGVYGYIFGSGTRLTVV.

This sequence joins TRBV5-1 and TRBJ2-1; D remains unclear. V was pared by 0 bases and J by 5 bases, with 9 bases between. The CDR3 is made up of 14 amino acids. From germline, CDR1 is SGHRS and CDR2 YFSETQ. The CDR3 DNA reads as TGCGCCAGCAGCTTGGTCCGCAGCGACAATGAGCAGTTCTTC. It is translated as CASSLVRSDNEQFF.

The J gene is TRBJ2-1, the V gene TRBV18; TRBD2 is a possible D gene (5 bases). This CDR3 is 15 amino acids long. V was trimmed by 4 bases and J by 0 bases, leaving 10 bases between them. The germline V gene has CDR1 KGHSH and CDR2 LQKENI. The CDR3 here is CASSLASSSYNEQFF. The CDR3 nucleotides are TGTGCCAGCTCACTAGCGTCTAGCTCCTACAATGAGCAGTTCTTC. The full variable domain, with the rest looked up from reference TRBV18 and TRBJ2-1, is NAGVMQNPRHLVRRRGQEARLRCSPMKGHSHVYWYRQLPEEGLKFMVYLQKENIIDESGMPKERFSAEFPKEGPSILRIQQVVRGDSAAYFCASSLASSSYNEQFFGPGTRLTVL.

The gene calls are TRBV5-1 and TRBJ2-5; TRBD1 agrees at 9 bases. Germline trimming cut 7 bases from V and 0 bases from J; bases unmatched to any gene: 7. Germline CDR1 and CDR2: SGHRS and YFSETQ. The CDR3 totals 15 residues. For the CDR3, the DNA is TGCGCCAGCGCGACCGGGACAGGGAACCAAGAGACCCAGTACTTC. This gives the protein CASATGTGNQETQYF. Looking up the rest from reference TRBV5-1 and TRBJ2-5 gives the full variable domain: KAGVTQTPRYLIKTRGQQVTLSCSPISGHRSVSWYQQTPGQGLQFLFEYFSETQRNKGNFPGRFSGRQFSNSRSEMNVSTLELGDSALYLCASATGTGNQETQYFGPGTRLLVL.

This clone was picked up one time. The J gene is TRBJ2-5, the V gene TRBV6-5; 13 positions match TRBD2. V lost 10 bases, J lost 4 bases, and 6 bases stayed unmatched. The CDR3 is made up of 14 amino acids. Germline loops: CDR1 MNHEY, CDR2 SVGAGI. CDR3 sequence: CATMGLAGSETQYF. The CDR3 DNA reads TGTGCCACCATGGGACTAGCGGGATCAGAGACCCAGTACTTC.

The rearrangement joins TRBV28 to TRBJ1-6; the match to TRBD1 covers 7 bases. The CDR3 length is 15 residues. Germline assignment: CDR1 MDHEN and CDR2 SYDVKM. The V and J ends lost 7 bases and 7 bases, in that order; junction bases with no gene match: 10. CDR3 sequence (DNA): TGTGCCAGCAAGATCCGGGACAGCCTAAATTCACCCCTCCACTTT. The encoded protein is CASKIRDSLNSPLHF.

J is TRBJ1-2 and V is TRBV3-1 (or the pseudogene TRBV3-2); no clear D gene. The V and J ends lost 5 bases and 0 bases respectively, with 10 bases between them. The CDR3 runs to 14 residues. CDR1 and CDR2 from the germline V gene are LGHDT and YNNKEL (reference sequence). The CDR3 coding sequence is TGTGCCAGCAGCTCCCTCCTAGCTAACTATGGCTACACCTTC. The encoded protein is CASSSLLANYGYTF.

The chain is built from TRBV11-3 and TRBJ2-7, with 7 bases lining up with TRBD2. V shed 4 bases and J 2 bases; nucleotides not matched to a gene: 5. The CDR3 contains 14 residues. Germline CDR1 and CDR2: SGHNT and YENEEA. The CDR3 here is CASSYGAGTYEQYF. Here the CDR3 DNA reads TGTGCCAGCAGCTACGGAGCGGGAACCTACGAGCAGTACTTC.

The chain combines TRBV9 with TRBJ2-1; 7 bases are a match to TRBD2. Trimming at V came to 0 bases and at J to 10 bases, leaving 10 bases not matched to a gene. From germline, CDR1 is SGDLS and CDR2 YYNGEE. The CDR3 extends over 15 amino acids. CDR3 sequence reads: CASSVGLADLREQFF. The DNA for the CDR3 is TGTGCCAGCAGCGTAGGGCTAGCGGACCTTAGGGAGCAGTTCTTC.

CDR3 protein: CASQFRLNSPLHF. The CDR3 DNA is TGTGCCAGCCAGTTCCGATTGAATTCACCCCTCCACTTT. The chain uses TRBV18 and TRBJ1-6; no reliable D call. Per the germline V gene, CDR1 is KGHSH and CDR2 is LQKENI. The V end was cut by 8 bases, the J end by 7 bases, with 12 bases between. This CDR3 is built from 13 residues. Based on the CDR3 plus reference TRBV18 and TRBJ1-6, the full variable domain is NAGVMQNPRHLVRRRGQEARLRCSPMKGHSHVYWYRQLPEEGLKFMVYLQKENIIDESGMPKERFSAEFPKEGPSILRIQQVVRGDSAAYFCASQFRLNSPLHFGNGTRLTVT.

J is TRBJ1-1 and V is TRBV6-7; weak D call: TRBD1 (6 bases). TRBV6-7 is given ORF status, its function remaining uncertain. Trimming stripped 6 bases from V and 2 bases from J, with 16 bases between. The CDR3 runs 15 residues. The CDR3 loop reads CASRRDTLGNTEAFF. The CDR3 region has the DNA TGTGCCAGCAGAAGGGACACACTTGGTAACACTGAAGCTTTCTTT.

This sequence joins TRBV4-2 and TRBJ2-1; TRBD2 matches 9 bases. The V gene's germline CDR1 is LGHNA and CDR2 YNFKEQ. CDR3 length equals 17 residues. Unmatched junction bases numbered 9, after V lost 2 bases and J lost 4 bases. CDR3: CASSQRSGGSHYNEQFF. CDR3 in DNA: TGTGCCAGCAGCCAAAGAAGCGGGGGGTCACATTACAATGAGCAGTTCTTC.

This clone appeared a single time. The rearrangement links TRBV4-2 to TRBJ2-2; D ambiguous. CDR1 is LGHNA, CDR2 YNFKEQ, per germline. Between the trimmed V and J ends, which lost 4 bases and 0 bases, there was a span of 9 bases. This CDR3 contains 15 residues. CDR3 loop: CASSLAVANTGELFF. DNA for the CDR3: TGTGCCAGCAGCCTTGCAGTGGCGAACACCGGGGAGCTGTTTTTT.

This rearrangement joins TRBV7-8 to TRBJ2-1, with 8 bases fitting TRBD2. This CDR3 has 16 amino acids. V lost 2 bases, J lost 2 bases, and 5 bases stayed unmatched. Germline V lookup: CDR1 SGHVS, CDR2 FQNEAQ. The CDR3, as DNA: TGTGCCAGCAGCTTATTAACTAGCGGAACCTACAATGAGCAGTTCTTC. The encoded protein is CASSLLTSGTYNEQFF.

J is TRBJ2-2 and V is TRBV5-1; TRBD2 matches at 8 bases. The CDR3 extends over 17 amino acids. The V segment lost 0 bases and the J segment 6 bases; nucleotides outside the gene matches: 10. The germline CDR1 and CDR2 sequences are SGHRS and YFSETQ. The CDR3 sequence: CASSLAGWGLVSGELFF. In DNA form, the CDR3 reads TGCGCCAGCAGCTTGGCCGGTTGGGGACTAGTTTCCGGGGAGCTGTTTTTT.

V is TRBV14 and J is TRBJ1-2; TRBD1 agrees at 10 bases. The germline V gene encodes CDR1 SGHDN and CDR2 FVKESK. This CDR3 has 13 residues. The V gene end was trimmed by 4 bases and the J gene end by 7 bases; junction bases not matched to a gene: 3. This chain's CDR3 is CASSPGTGAGYTF. The CDR3 DNA reads TGTGCCAGCAGCCCCGGGACAGGGGCTGGCTACACCTTC.

This clone appeared once. The V gene is TRBV28, the J gene TRBJ1-2; weak D call: TRBD1 (6 bases). V was cut by 2 bases and J by 5 bases, with 15 bases left in between. Germline loops: CDR1 MDHEN, CDR2 SYDVKM. This CDR3 has 15 amino acids. The CDR3 sequence: CASSLKRGFMYGYTF. CDR3 bases: TGTGCCAGCAGTTTAAAAAGGGGGTTTATGTATGGCTACACCTTC.

Only one count was recorded for this clone. The V and J genes are TRBV9 and TRBJ2-7; tentative D call: TRBD2 (6 bases). The germline CDR1 and CDR2 sequences are SGDLS and YYNGEE. This CDR3 is built from 15 residues. V was clipped by 3 bases and J by 0 bases, with 13 bases between them. Here the CDR3 DNA reads TGTGCCAGCAGCGCCTCCGGGGGACCCTCCTACGAGCAGTACTTC. Encoded protein: CASSASGGPSYEQYF.

V is TRBV3-1 (or the pseudogene TRBV3-2) and J is TRBJ1-4; a weak D match, TRBD1 (6 bases). Trimming left V 7 bases short and J 10 bases short, with 13 bases between. The germline CDR1 and CDR2 sequences are LGHDT and YNNKEL (reference sequence). The CDR3 sequence is 12 residues long. The CDR3 DNA follows: TGTGCCAGCACCGGGACACTACGAAAACTGTTTTTT. This encodes CASTGTLRKLFF.

The chain links TRBV10-2 to TRBJ1-5, with D possibly matching TRBD1 (5 bases). Trimming took off 2 bases at V and 4 bases at J, with 9 bases between the two ends. CDR1 and CDR2 (germline): WSHSY, SAAADI. CDR3 length: 14 amino acids. Here the CDR3 DNA reads TGCGCCAGCAGTGAGCAAGGGGTGAATCAGCCCCAGCATTTT. Encoded protein: CASSEQGVNQPQHF.

This sequence joins TRBV7-9 and TRBJ2-1, with TRBD1 matching over 8 bases. There are 15 residues in the CDR3. CDR1 is SEHNR and CDR2 is FQNEAQ in the germline V gene (reference sequence). With V trimmed by 6 bases and J by 6 bases, 10 bases remained unmatched. The chain's CDR3 is CASSRRTGLANEQFF. The CDR3 DNA reads TGTGCCAGCAGTCGTCGGACAGGGTTGGCCAATGAGCAGTTCTTC.